The 28 T cell receptor beta chains below were found in one sample sequenced in a study of post-analysis software for immune sequencing data. Points from the study as a whole: The five TRBV segments detected at higher frequency in patients than in controls included TRBV5-6, TRBV5-1 and TRBV20-1.

These TCRs are of unknown antigen specificity. Every TCR beta cDNA library bore unique molecular identifiers. TCRdb redid the calling of the PCR reads with MiXCR, one entry per CDR3 protein. The sample contains about 770,000 distinct CDR3 sequences, about half of which appear only once. Material: blood. The receptors derive from a girl aged 5 to 17 with multiple sclerosis.

V usage is TRBV7-8 and J usage is TRBJ2-3, with a tentative D call TRBD1 (5 bases). Trimming shortened V by 1 base and J by 2 bases, and 13 bases separated the two germline ends. Per germline, CDR1 SGHVS and CDR2 FQNEAQ. The CDR3 is 16 amino acids. The CDR3: CASSLVQGWDTDTQYF. Written as DNA, the CDR3 is TGTGCCAGCAGCTTAGTTCAGGGATGGGACACAGATACGCAGTATTTT.

V usage is TRBV15 and J usage is TRBJ2-7, with a tentative D call TRBD2 (5 bases). V was clipped by 3 bases and J by 0 bases, with 12 bases between them. CDR1 and CDR2 (germline): LNHNV, YYDKDF (reference sequence). The CDR3 is 15 amino acids. CDR3 in amino acids: CATSRVSGSSYEQYF. CDR3 nucleotide sequence: TGTGCCACCAGCAGGGTCAGCGGTAGCTCCTACGAGCAGTACTTC.

This rearrangement joins TRBV29-1 to TRBJ2-1; a weak D match, TRBD2 (5 bases). The CDR3 runs 13 residues. V lost 4 bases to trimming and J lost 5 bases, with 12 bases between them. Germline V CDR1 and CDR2: SQVTM, ANQGSEA. This chain's CDR3 is CSVGGVGDNEQFF. Written as DNA, the CDR3 is TGCAGCGTTGGGGGAGTGGGCGACAATGAGCAGTTCTTC.

This sequence joins TRBV24-1 and TRBJ2-1; D ambiguous. This CDR3 spans 12 amino acids. V was pared by 4 bases and J by 13 bases, with 13 bases between. Germline V gives CDR1 KGHDR, CDR2 SFDVKD. The CDR3 sequence is CATSELIGFQFF. The CDR3 DNA is TGTGCCACCAGTGAGTTGATTGGATTCCAGTTCTTC.

The chain couples TRBV6-5 to TRBJ2-3; TRBD2 is a possible D gene (5 bases). Germline CDR1 reads MNHEY; CDR2 reads SVGAGI. The CDR3 covers 13 residues. Trimming stripped 7 bases from V and 3 bases from J, with 11 bases between. CDR3 protein: CASTGSGTDTQYF. CDR3 DNA: TGTGCCAGCACGGGAAGCGGAACAGATACGCAGTATTTT.

The CDR3 DNA reads as TGTGCCAGCAGCATCACTAGCGGCTCAGAGACCCAGTACTTC. As protein: CASSITSGSETQYF. The chain links TRBV21-1 to TRBJ2-5; TRBD2 is the table's D call and was not checked against the DNA. TRBV21-1 is noted as a pseudogene. This CDR3 spans 14 amino acids.

This clonotype was recorded a few times. This chain uses TRBV5-1 with TRBJ2-5, with TRBD2 matching 7 bases. Trimming took 0 bases from V and 2 from J; bases not matched to a gene: 4. Germline V gene data show CDR1 as SGHRS and CDR2 as YFSETQ. There are 15 residues in the CDR3. CDR3 protein: CASSLDGRRQETQYF. In DNA, the CDR3 is TGCGCCAGCAGCTTGGACGGGAGGAGGCAAGAGACCCAGTACTTC.

The chain recombines TRBV19 with TRBJ1-1, with 7 bases aligning to TRBD1. Trimming removed 6 bases from V and 5 bases from J; junction bases left unmatched: 15. This CDR3 is built from 16 residues. Germline CDR1 reads LNHDA; CDR2 reads SQIVND (reference sequence). The CDR3 bases are TGTGCCAGTAGAAGGCGGACAGGATCCCCGGGGACTGAAGCTTTCTTT. Translating it yields CASRRRTGSPGTEAFF.

The sample holds a few counts of this clonotype. The chain is built from TRBV7-8 and TRBJ2-7; no reliable D call. V was shortened by 2 bases and J by 0 bases, with 14 bases between the two germline ends. The germline V gene encodes CDR1 SGHVS and CDR2 FQNEAQ. The CDR3 contains 16 residues. The CDR3 sequence: CASSLYASWSSYEQYF. The CDR3 bases are TGTGCCAGCAGCTTATATGCTTCTTGGAGCTCCTACGAGCAGTACTTC.

The rearrangement links TRBV7-8 to TRBJ1-1, with D possibly TRBD1 on 6 matching bases. Trimming shortened V by 1 base and J by 4 bases, and 10 bases separated the two germline ends. The CDR3 sequence is 14 residues long. Germline assignment: CDR1 SGHVS and CDR2 FQNEAQ. CDR3: CASSLEGGLTEAFF. The CDR3 DNA sequence: TGTGCCAGCAGCTTAGAGGGGGGTCTCACTGAAGCTTTCTTT.

In its sample, this clonotype was seen a few times. J is TRBJ2-1 and V is TRBV10-3; 8 nucleotides match TRBD2. After removal of 0 bases from V and 4 bases from J, the junction contained 5 bases not matched to a gene. Per germline, CDR1 ENHRY and CDR2 SYGVKD. The CDR3 loop spans 16 amino acids. DNA of the CDR3: TGTGCCATCAGTGAGTCGAGCGGGAGTAGGTACAATGAGCAGTTCTTC. This encodes CAISESSGSRYNEQFF.

The chain has TRBV20-1 and TRBJ1-2; tentatively, D is TRBD1 (6 bases). V lost 8 bases, J lost 2 bases, and 18 bases lay in between. Germline V CDR1 and CDR2: DFQATT, SNEGSKA (reference sequence). The CDR3 has 14 residues. The CDR3 nucleotides are TGCAGTACAAGACGGGACACTGTGAACTATGGCTACACCTTC. It yields the protein CSTRRDTVNYGYTF.

This clonotype appeared a few times. The rearrangement uses TRBV25-1 and TRBJ2-6; possibly TRBD1 for D (5 bases). The germline V and J ends were trimmed by 1 base and 0 bases, with 7 bases remaining between them. The CDR3 runs to 16 residues. Germline V gives CDR1 MGHDK, CDR2 SYGVNS. Here the CDR3 DNA reads TGTGCCAGCAGTGAATTCCAGGGCTCTGGGGCCAACGTCCTGACTTTC. This translates into CASSEFQGSGANVLTF.

The sample holds a few counts of this clonotype. The rearrangement joins TRBV4-3 to TRBJ1-1; 9 bases line up with TRBD1. J lost 0 bases, V lost 4 bases, and 6 bases had no gene match. This CDR3 comprises 16 residues. Germline lookup yields CDR1 LGHNA and CDR2 YSLEER. CDR3 sequence: CASSPSGQGMNTEAFF. CDR3 nucleotide sequence: TGCGCCAGCAGCCCCTCGGGACAGGGAATGAACACTGAAGCTTTCTTT.

The genes are TRBV6-2 or TRBV6-3 and TRBJ2-1; D may be TRBD1 or TRBD2 (5 bases each). The CDR3 runs 15 residues. V lost 6 bases and J 0 bases, leaving 12 bases between the germline ends. Germline CDR1 and CDR2: MNHEY and SVGEGT. As DNA, the CDR3 is TGTGCCAGCAGCCTACGGGACCACTCCTACAATGAGCAGTTCTTC. This translates into CASSLRDHSYNEQFF.

V usage is TRBV7-8 and J usage is TRBJ2-1; D may be TRBD2 (6 bases). The CDR3 spans 15 residues. Trimming cost V 4 bases and J 1 base, with 11 bases left between them. Germline V gene data show CDR1 as SGHVS and CDR2 as FQNEAQ. The CDR3 DNA follows: TGTGCCAGCAGCTCCCGACTAGTTTCCTACAATGAGCAGTTCTTC. As protein: CASSSRLVSYNEQFF.

J is TRBJ1-1 and V is TRBV29-1; possible D gene TRBD1, 6 bases. V lost 4 bases and J lost 7, with 10 bases in between. The CDR3 loop spans 11 amino acids. Per germline, CDR1 SQVTM and CDR2 ANQGSEA. CDR3: CSVGLGGEAFF. CDR3 coding DNA: TGCAGCGTTGGTTTAGGGGGTGAAGCTTTCTTT.

This clonotype appeared a few times. V gene TRBV28 combines with J gene TRBJ2-6; TRBD1 is a possible D gene (6 bases). Trimming stripped 6 bases from V and 2 bases from J, with 11 bases between. Germline V gene data show CDR1 as MDHEN and CDR2 as SYDVKM. There are 15 residues in the CDR3. The CDR3 DNA sequence: TGTGCCAGCAGCCCACAGGGTCCTGGGGCCAACGTCCTGACTTTC. Protein sequence: CASSPQGPGANVLTF.

The chain employs TRBV25-1 and TRBJ1-2, with no clear D. V shed 5 bases and J shed 6 bases, with 10 bases lying between them. Germline CDR1 reads MGHDK; CDR2 reads SYGVNS. The CDR3 extends over 12 amino acids. Here the CDR3 DNA reads TGTGCCAGCAGTTTGGGGAGGAATGGCTACACCTTC. Protein: CASSLGRNGYTF.

The chain recombines TRBV11-2 with TRBJ2-4; a weak D match, TRBD2 (6 bases). V lost 5 bases and J 0 bases, leaving 20 bases between the germline ends. Germline CDR1 and CDR2: SGHAT and FQNNGV. The CDR3 totals 18 residues. The CDR3 here is CASSRGVAEPLAKNIQYF. In nucleotides, the CDR3 is TGTGCCAGCAGCCGAGGGGTAGCGGAACCTCTAGCCAAAAACATTCAGTACTTC.

The chain couples TRBV5-1 to TRBJ1-1; TRBD1 matches at 7 bases. The junction had 12 bases not matched to a gene; V was cut back by 3 bases and J by 7 bases. Germline-derived CDR1 and CDR2 are SGHRS and YFSETQ. The CDR3 consists of 15 residues. The CDR3 loop is CASSSLQGPVFEAFF. The CDR3 DNA follows: TGCGCCAGCAGCTCTCTACAGGGGCCTGTTTTTGAAGCTTTCTTT. Full variable domain (rest looked up from reference TRBV5-1 and TRBJ1-1): KAGVTQTPRYLIKTRGQQVTLSCSPISGHRSVSWYQQTPGQGLQFLFEYFSETQRNKGNFPGRFSGRQFSNSRSEMNVSTLELGDSALYLCASSSLQGPVFEAFFGQGTRLTVV.

This clonotype was detected a few times. Here the CDR3 DNA reads TGTGCCATCGGAGCCGGGGAGACTGAAGCTTTCTTT. Its translation is CAIGAGETEAFF. The genes are TRBV10-3 and TRBJ1-1, with D unclear. Between the trimmed V and J ends, which lost 8 bases and 5 bases, there was a span of 12 bases. The V gene's germline CDR1 is ENHRY and CDR2 SYGVKD. This CDR3 has 12 amino acids.

Comments on this clonotype: The junction does not match germline at one end; this may be a read error. J is TRBJ2-3 and V is TRBV4-3; 9 nucleotides agree with TRBD2. The CDR3 loop spans 17 amino acids. Germline assignment: CDR1 LGHNA and CDR2 YSLEER. The chain's CDR3 is CASGQEASGMSTDTQYF. Here the CDR3 DNA reads TGCGCCAGCGGCCAAGAAGCTAGCGGGATGAGCACAGATACGCAGTATTTT.

The rearrangement links TRBV20-1 to TRBJ2-4, with TRBD2 matching over 9 bases. The J call may be incorrect, as the DNA end agrees better with TRBJ2-7. Germline CDR1 DFQATT, CDR2 SNEGSKA (reference sequence). The CDR3 runs 16 residues. The CDR3 DNA sequence: TGCAGTGCCGCGTCTAGCGGGAAAACCGACCCCTACGAGCAGTACTTC. This sequence encodes CSAASSGKTDPYEQYF.

Points on this clonotype: A read error may be the cause here, since a much bigger clone is one base away. The chain has TRBV5-1 and TRBJ2-7, with 14 bases that match TRBD2. The CDR3 is made up of 14 amino acids. Trimming at V came to 3 bases and at J to 5 bases, leaving 1 base not matched to a gene. Germline V CDR1 and CDR2: SGHRS, YFSETQ. The CDR3 region has the DNA TGCGCCAGCAGCTGGGGACTAGCGGGAGACGAGCAGTACTTC. It yields the protein CASSWGLAGDEQYF. Full variable domain (outside the CDR3, taken from reference TRBV5-1 and TRBJ2-7): KAGVTQTPRYLIKTRGQQVTLSCSPISGHRSVSWYQQTPGQGLQFLFEYFSETQRNKGNFPGRFSGRQFSNSRSEMNVSTLELGDSALYLCASSWGLAGDEQYFGPGTRLTVT.

The chain couples TRBV9 to TRBJ2-7, with 9 bases identical to TRBD1. V dropped 4 bases and J dropped 5; count of bases not matched to a gene: 7. Germline V CDR1 and CDR2: SGDLS, YYNGEE. The CDR3 runs 14 residues. The CDR3 protein is CASSRGDRDHEQYF. The DNA for the CDR3 is TGTGCCAGCAGCCGAGGGGACAGGGACCACGAGCAGTACTTC.

The chain couples TRBV7-2 to TRBJ2-5; 10 nucleotides line up with TRBD1. Germline V gene sequence: CDR1 SGHTA, CDR2 FQGNSA. The CDR3 sequence is 15 residues long. V lost 1 base and J lost 3; bases outside the gene matches: 2. The CDR3 region is CASSLVGTGEETQYF. The DNA of the CDR3 is TGTGCCAGCAGCTTAGTCGGGACAGGGGAAGAGACCCAGTACTTC.

This chain uses TRBV11-3 with TRBJ2-1, with D maybe TRBD2 (6 bases). Germline V CDR1 and CDR2: SGHNT, YENEEA. V lost 5 bases to trimming and J lost 9 bases, with 14 bases between them. This CDR3 has 13 residues. The CDR3 bases are TGTGCCAGCAGCGCACCAGGAGGGGTTGAGCAGTTCTTC. It is translated as CASSAPGGVEQFF.